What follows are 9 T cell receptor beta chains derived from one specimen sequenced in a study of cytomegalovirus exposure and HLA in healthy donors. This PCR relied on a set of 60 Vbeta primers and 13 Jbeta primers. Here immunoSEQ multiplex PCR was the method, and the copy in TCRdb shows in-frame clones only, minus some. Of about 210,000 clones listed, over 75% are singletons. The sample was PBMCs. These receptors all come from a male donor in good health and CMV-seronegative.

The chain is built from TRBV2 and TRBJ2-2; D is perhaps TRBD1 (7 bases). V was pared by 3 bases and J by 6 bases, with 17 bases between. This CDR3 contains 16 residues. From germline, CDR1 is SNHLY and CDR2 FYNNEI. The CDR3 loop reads CASSEWSQGGSGELFF. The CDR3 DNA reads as TGTGCCAGCAGTGAGTGGTCGCAGGGGGGATCCGGGGAGCTGTTTTTT.

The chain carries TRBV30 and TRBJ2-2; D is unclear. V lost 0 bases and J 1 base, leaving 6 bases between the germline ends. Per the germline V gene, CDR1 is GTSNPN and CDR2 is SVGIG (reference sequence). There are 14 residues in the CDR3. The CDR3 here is CAWSVLKNTGELFF. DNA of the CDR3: TGTGCCTGGAGTGTACTCAAGAACACCGGGGAGCTGTTTTTT.

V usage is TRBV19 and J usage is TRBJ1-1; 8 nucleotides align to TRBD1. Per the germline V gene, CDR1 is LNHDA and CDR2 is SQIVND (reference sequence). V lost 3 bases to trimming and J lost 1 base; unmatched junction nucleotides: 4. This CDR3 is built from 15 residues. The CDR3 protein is CASSMRTGSNTEAFF. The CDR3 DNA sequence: TGTGCCAGTAGTATGAGGACAGGGTCGAACACTGAAGCTTTCTTT.

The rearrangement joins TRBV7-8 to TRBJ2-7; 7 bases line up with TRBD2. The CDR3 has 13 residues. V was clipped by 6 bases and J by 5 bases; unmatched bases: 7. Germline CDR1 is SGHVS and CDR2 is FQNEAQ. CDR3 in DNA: TGTGCCAGCAGTTTTACTAGCGACAACGAGCAGTACTTC. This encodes CASSFTSDNEQYF.

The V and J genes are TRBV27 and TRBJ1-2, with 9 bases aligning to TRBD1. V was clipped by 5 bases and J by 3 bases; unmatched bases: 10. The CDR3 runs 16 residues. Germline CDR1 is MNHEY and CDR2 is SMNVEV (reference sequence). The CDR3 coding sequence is TGTGCCAGCAGTATCGACAGGGGGATGGGGGACTATGGCTACACCTTC. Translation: CASSIDRGMGDYGYTF.

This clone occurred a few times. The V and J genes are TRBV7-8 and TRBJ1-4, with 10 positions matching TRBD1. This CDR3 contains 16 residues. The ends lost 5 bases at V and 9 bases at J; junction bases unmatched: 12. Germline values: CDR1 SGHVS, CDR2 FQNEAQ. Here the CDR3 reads CASSHNRQGANQKLFF. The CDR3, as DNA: TGTGCCAGCAGCCACAACAGACAGGGGGCGAATCAAAAACTGTTTTTT.

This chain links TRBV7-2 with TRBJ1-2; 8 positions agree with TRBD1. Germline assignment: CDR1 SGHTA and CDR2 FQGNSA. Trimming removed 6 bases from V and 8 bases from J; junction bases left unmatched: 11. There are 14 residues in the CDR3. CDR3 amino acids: CASRQERRGLGYTF. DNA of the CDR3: TGTGCCAGCAGACAGGAGCGCAGGGGGCTGGGCTACACCTTC. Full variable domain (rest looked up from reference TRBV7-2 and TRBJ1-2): GAGVSQSPSNKVTEKGKDVELRCDPISGHTALYWYRQSLGQGLEFLIYFQGNSAPDKSGLPSDRFSAERTGGSVSTLTIQRTQQEDSAVYLCASRQERRGLGYTFGSGTRLTVV.

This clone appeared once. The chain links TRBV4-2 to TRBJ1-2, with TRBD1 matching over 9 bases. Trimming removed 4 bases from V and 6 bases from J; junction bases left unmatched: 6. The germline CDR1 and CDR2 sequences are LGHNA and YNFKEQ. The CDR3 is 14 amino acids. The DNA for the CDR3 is TGTGCCAGCAGCCTGGGGACAGGGCACGATGGCTACACCTTC. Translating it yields CASSLGTGHDGYTF.

CDR3 loop: CASSPSGARKTQYF. CDR3 in DNA: TGTGCCAGTAGCCCTAGCGGGGCGCGAAAGACCCAGTACTTC. The chain links TRBV19 to TRBJ2-5; 9 nucleotides match TRBD2. CDR3 length equals 14 residues. With V trimmed by 6 bases and J by 6 bases, 8 bases remained unmatched. Germline values: CDR1 LNHDA, CDR2 SQIVND (reference sequence).